The following is a TCR beta chain sequence with its context. Its antigen is as yet unknown. The time point was: newly diagnosed GD, antithyroid drugs for less than 3 months. From PBMCs, RNA was extracted and then used to make the TCR library. The authors diagnosed Graves' disease using American Thyroid Association guidelines. These data belong to a study of regulatory T cells in long-lasting Graves disease. Study-level findings and limits: It was in persistent disease that TRBV28, TRBJ1-2 and TRBJ2-5 were favored. Lower TCR diversity was seen in persistent Graves' patients than in newly diagnosed ones.

This CDR3 has 16 amino acids. Germline V gives CDR1 MNHEY, CDR2 SMNVEV (reference sequence). V was clipped by 5 bases and J by 4 bases; unmatched bases: 9. With iRepertoire HTBI primers and Arm-PCR of CDR3 regions, TCR beta libraries were built. TCRdb itself ran the multiplex PCR reads through MiXCR, one entry per CDR3 protein. The top ten clones hold about 10% of a sample with 400,000 to 500,000 distinct CDR3 sequences, around 17% of them seen once. These sequences were also reported in another study, on T cells in Graves' hyperthyroidism and ophthalmopathy. That work adds: These patients, aged 18 to 65, had recently diagnosed hyperthyroidism lasting under 2 months.

The gene calls are TRBV27 and TRBJ1-5, with TRBD1 identical over 9 bases. The TCR comes from a woman in her 30s with Graves disease. The specimen was peripheral blood mononuclear cells (PBMCs), collected at new diagnosis, from a patient treated with antithyroid drugs. CDR3 protein: CASSALTGTGNQPQHF. The CDR3 DNA sequence: TGTGCCAGCAGTGCCCTAACCGGGACAGGGAATCAGCCCCAGCATTTT.